A single sample is the source of the 7 T cell receptor beta chains below, sequenced in a study of blood T cell repertoires in COVID-19. Assay: immunoSEQ multiplex PCR; the TCRdb copy retains only in-frame clones and omits some. The sample lists around 250,000 clones, approximately 85% seen once, with 5.5% to 6% in the top ten. Input material: peripheral blood. The receptors stem from a woman over 75 with COVID-19, enrolled during active disease.

Here the CDR3 reads CASSFQGQGYGYTF. In nucleotides, the CDR3 is TGCGCCAGCAGCTTTCAGGGGCAAGGCTATGGCTACACCTTC. The V call is TRBV5-1, the J call TRBJ1-2; D perhaps matches TRBD1 (6 bases). This CDR3 is built from 14 residues. Germline V CDR1 and CDR2: SGHRS, YFSETQ. V lost 2 bases and J lost 4, with 12 bases in between.

In regard to this clone: This specimen includes other DNA sequences encoding the same CDR3. The genes are TRBV7-2 and TRBJ1-2; D not certain. The CDR3 is 14 residues long. V lost 1 base and J lost 7, with 13 bases in between. Germline V gene data show CDR1 as SGHTA and CDR2 as FQGNSA. CDR3 region: CASSLGPGEGGYTF. Written as DNA, the CDR3 is TGTGCCAGCAGCTTAGGTCCCGGGGAGGGTGGCTACACCTTC.

This chain joins TRBV6-1 and TRBJ1-3; perhaps TRBD1 as D (5 bases). The CDR3 runs to 14 residues. Germline lookup yields CDR1 MNHNS and CDR2 SASEGT. V gave up 3 bases and J gave up 2 bases, with 8 bases separating them. The CDR3 DNA reads TGTGCCAGCAGTGAGCGGGGCGCTGGAAACACCATATATTTT. Translating gives CASSERGAGNTIYF.

This chain links TRBV6-5 with TRBJ1-2, with D possibly being TRBD1 (5 bases). CDR1 and CDR2 (germline): MNHEY, SVGAGI. The V end lost 6 bases, the J end lost 7 bases, and 15 bases lay between the germline ends. This CDR3 is 13 amino acids long. The CDR3 protein is CASSLQGQGGYTF. The DNA for the CDR3 is TGTGCCAGCAGCCTTCAGGGCCAGGGTGGCTACACCTTC.

This rearrangement joins TRBV19 to TRBJ2-2; 7 bases are a match to TRBD1. This CDR3 comprises 14 residues. V trimming: 9 bases; J trimming: 4 bases; junction bases outside the gene matches: 8. Germline loops: CDR1 LNHDA, CDR2 SQIVND (reference sequence). The CDR3: CASRDRQFTGELFF. The CDR3 nucleotides read TGTGCCAGCCGGGACAGACAATTCACCGGGGAGCTGTTTTTT.

The chain carries TRBV7-9 and TRBJ1-4; 7 bases line up with TRBD1. J was trimmed by 6 bases and V by 3 bases; bases with no gene match: 1. This CDR3 is 13 amino acids long. Per the germline V gene, CDR1 is SEHNR and CDR2 is FQNEAQ (reference sequence). The chain's CDR3 is CASSFTGDEKLFF. CDR3 nucleotides: TGTGCCAGCAGCTTTACAGGGGATGAAAAACTGTTTTTT. Full variable domain (rest looked up from reference TRBV7-9 and TRBJ1-4): DTGVSQNPRHKITKRGQNVTFRCDPISEHNRLYWYRQTLGQGPEFLTYFQNEAQLEKSRLLSDRFSAERPKGSFSTLEIQRTEQGDSAMYLCASSFTGDEKLFFGSGTQLSVL.

This sequence joins TRBV6-2 or TRBV6-3 and TRBJ1-2; 7 bases line up with TRBD1. The germline gives CDR1 MNHEY, CDR2 SVGEGT. This CDR3 contains 15 residues. The J segment lost 8 bases and the V segment lost 2 bases, leaving 11 bases of the junction unmatched. The CDR3 DNA sequence: TGTGCCAGCAGTTACGGCGGTCTACAGGGGAGCGGCTACACCTTC. Protein product: CASSYGGLQGSGYTF.